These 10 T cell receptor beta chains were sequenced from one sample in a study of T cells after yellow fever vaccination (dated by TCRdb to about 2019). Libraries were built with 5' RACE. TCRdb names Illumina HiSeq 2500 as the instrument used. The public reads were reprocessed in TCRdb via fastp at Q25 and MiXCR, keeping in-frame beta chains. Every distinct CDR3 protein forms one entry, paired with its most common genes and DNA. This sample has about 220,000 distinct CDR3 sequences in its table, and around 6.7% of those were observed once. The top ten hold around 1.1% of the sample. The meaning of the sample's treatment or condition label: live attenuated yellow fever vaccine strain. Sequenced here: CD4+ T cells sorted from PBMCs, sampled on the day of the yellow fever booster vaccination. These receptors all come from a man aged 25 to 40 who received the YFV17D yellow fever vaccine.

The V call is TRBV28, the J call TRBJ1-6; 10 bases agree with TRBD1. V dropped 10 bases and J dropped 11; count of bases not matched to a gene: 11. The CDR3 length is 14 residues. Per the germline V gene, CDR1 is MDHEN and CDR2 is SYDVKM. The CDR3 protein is CATRPGQGFPPLHF. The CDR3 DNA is TGTGCCACCAGACCGGGACAGGGGTTTCCACCCCTCCACTTT.

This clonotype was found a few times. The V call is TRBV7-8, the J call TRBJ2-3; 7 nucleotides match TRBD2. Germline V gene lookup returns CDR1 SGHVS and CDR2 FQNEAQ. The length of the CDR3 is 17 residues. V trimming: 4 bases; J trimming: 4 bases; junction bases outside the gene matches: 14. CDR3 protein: CASSSRQGGSRADTQYF. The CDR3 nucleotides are TGTGCCAGCAGCTCACGTCAAGGCGGGAGTAGGGCAGATACGCAGTATTTT.

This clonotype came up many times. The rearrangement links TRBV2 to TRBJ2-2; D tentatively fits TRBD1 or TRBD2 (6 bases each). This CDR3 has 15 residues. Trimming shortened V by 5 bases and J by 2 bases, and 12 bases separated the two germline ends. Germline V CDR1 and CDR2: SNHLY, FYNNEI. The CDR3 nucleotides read TGTGCCAGCAGTCGAAGGGGGGTTAACACCGGGGAGCTGTTTTTT. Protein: CASSRRGVNTGELFF.

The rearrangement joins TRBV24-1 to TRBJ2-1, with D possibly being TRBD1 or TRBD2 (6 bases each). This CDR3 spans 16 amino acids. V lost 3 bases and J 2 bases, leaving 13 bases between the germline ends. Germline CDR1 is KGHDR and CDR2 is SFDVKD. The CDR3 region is CATSDNGGSPYNEQFF. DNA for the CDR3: TGTGCCACCAGTGATAACGGGGGCTCGCCCTACAATGAGCAGTTCTTC.

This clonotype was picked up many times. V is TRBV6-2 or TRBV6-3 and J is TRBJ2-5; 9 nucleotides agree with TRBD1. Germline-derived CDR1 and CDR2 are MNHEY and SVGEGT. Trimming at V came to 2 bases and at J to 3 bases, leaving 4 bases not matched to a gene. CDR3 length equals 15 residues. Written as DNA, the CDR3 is TGTGCCAGCAGTTACGGGGACAGGGATGAAGAGACCCAGTACTTC. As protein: CASSYGDRDEETQYF.

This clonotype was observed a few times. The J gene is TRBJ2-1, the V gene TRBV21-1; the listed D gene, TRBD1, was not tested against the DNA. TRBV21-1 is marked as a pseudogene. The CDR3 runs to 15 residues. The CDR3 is CASSKGRERVDEQFF. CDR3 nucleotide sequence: TGTGCCAGCAGCAAAGGGCGGGAGAGGGTCGATGAGCAGTTCTTC.

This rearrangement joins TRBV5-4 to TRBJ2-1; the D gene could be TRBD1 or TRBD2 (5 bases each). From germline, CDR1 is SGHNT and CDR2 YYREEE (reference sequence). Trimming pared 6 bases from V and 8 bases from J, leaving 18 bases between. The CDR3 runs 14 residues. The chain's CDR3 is CASKSRGDWDEQFF. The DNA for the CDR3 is TGTGCCAGCAAATCCCGGGGCGACTGGGATGAGCAGTTCTTC.

The CDR3 spells CASSGRALETQYF. The CDR3 DNA is TGCGCCAGCAGCGGGAGGGCCCTCGAGACCCAGTACTTC. The rearrangement links TRBV23-1 to TRBJ2-5; 8 positions agree with TRBD2. TRBV23-1 is given ORF status, its function remaining uncertain. J lost 5 bases, V lost 6 bases, and 5 bases had no gene match. This CDR3 contains 13 residues.

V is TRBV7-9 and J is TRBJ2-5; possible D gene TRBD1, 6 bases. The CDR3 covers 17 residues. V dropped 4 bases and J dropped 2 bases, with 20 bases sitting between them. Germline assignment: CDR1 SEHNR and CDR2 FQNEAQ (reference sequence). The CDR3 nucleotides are TGTGCCAGCAGCTCACACATCGGGGCAGGGGTTCAAGAGACCCAGTACTTC. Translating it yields CASSSHIGAGVQETQYF.

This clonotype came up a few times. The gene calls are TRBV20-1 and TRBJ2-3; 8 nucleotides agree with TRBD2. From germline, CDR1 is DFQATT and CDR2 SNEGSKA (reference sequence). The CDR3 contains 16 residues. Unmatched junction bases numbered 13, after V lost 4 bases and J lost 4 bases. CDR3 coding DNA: TGCAGTGCTATGGGCCGGCGGGGGGCCCCCCCAGATACGCAGTATTTT. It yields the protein CSAMGRRGAPPDTQYF.